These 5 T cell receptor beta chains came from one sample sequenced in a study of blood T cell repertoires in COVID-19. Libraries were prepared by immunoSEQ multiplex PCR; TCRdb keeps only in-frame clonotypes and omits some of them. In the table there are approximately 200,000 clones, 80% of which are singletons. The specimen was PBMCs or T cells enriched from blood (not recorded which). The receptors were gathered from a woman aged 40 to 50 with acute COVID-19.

The CDR3, as DNA: TGTGCCAGCAGCTTTCCCGGGACAGCGCGCGGCCTTGAAGCTTTCTTT. Amino acid sequence: CASSFPGTARGLEAFF. The chain couples TRBV11-2 to TRBJ1-1; 7 bases match TRBD1. The CDR3 has 16 residues. The germline V gene has CDR1 SGHAT and CDR2 FQNNGV. Trimming cost V 3 bases and J 7 bases; bases outside gene matches: 14.

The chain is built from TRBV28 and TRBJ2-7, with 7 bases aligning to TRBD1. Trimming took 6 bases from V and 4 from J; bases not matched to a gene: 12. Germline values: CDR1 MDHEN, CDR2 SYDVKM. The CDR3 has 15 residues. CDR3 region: CASSRRTGSLYEQYF. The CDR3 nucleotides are TGTGCCAGCAGCCGTCGGACAGGTTCCCTTTACGAGCAGTACTTC.

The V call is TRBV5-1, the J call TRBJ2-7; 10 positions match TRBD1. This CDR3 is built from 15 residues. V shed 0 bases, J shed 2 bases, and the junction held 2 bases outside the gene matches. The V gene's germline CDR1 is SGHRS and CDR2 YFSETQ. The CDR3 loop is CASSLAGQGAYEQYF. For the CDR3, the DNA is TGCGCCAGCAGCTTGGCCGGACAGGGGGCCTACGAGCAGTACTTC.

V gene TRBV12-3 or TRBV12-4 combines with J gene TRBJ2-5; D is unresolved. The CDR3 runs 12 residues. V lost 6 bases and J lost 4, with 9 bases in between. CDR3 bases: TGTGCCAGCAGCCCAACTGGAGAGACCCAGTACTTC. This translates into CASSPTGETQYF.

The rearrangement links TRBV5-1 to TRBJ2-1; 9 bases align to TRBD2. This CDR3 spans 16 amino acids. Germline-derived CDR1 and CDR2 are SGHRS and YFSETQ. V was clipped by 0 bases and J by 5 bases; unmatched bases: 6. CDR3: CASSLGRASGDNEQFF. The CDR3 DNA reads TGCGCCAGCAGCTTGGGGAGGGCTAGCGGGGACAATGAGCAGTTCTTC.